Listed below are T cell receptor beta chains from one sample, sequenced in a study of T cells after yellow fever vaccination. TCRdb analysed the 5' RACE reads with MiXCR anew, one entry per CDR3 protein. This table has 500,000 to 650,000 distinct CDR3 sequences, roughly an eighth appearing once. This material consisted of PBMCs, taken on the day of the yellow fever booster vaccination. The receptors come from a man younger than 45 who received the YFV17D yellow fever vaccine. Both conserved end residues are part of each CDR3. The D gene is left open where the match is weak. Clone size is not always given. Where it is, it says once, few, many or a class for expanded clones.

D gene: TRBD2; J gene: TRBJ2-2; clone size: .; V gene: TRBV30; CDR3 DNA: TGTGCCTGGAAAGCTAGCGGGAGGGCTTTTACCGGGGAGCTGTTTTTT; CDR3 protein: CAWKASGRAFTGELFF
D gene: .; J gene: TRBJ2-2; clone size: .; V gene: TRBV21-1; CDR3 DNA: TGTGCCAGCAGCAAAAAGGACCGGGACAATGGACTAGCGGGAGTTACCGGGGAGCTGTTTTTT; CDR3 protein: CASSKKDRDNGLAGVTGELFF
D gene: .; J gene: TRBJ2-7; clone size: .; V gene: TRBV12-3/TRBV12-4; CDR3 DNA: TGTGCCAGCAGTTTCTTTGTTCGAGGTTTGACCGCCCGGGGTTACGAGCAGTACTTC; CDR3 protein: CASSFFVRGLTARGYEQYF
D gene: TRBD1; J gene: TRBJ1-1; clone size: .; V gene: TRBV7-2; CDR3 DNA: TGTGCCAGCATCCTTCTTTGGGACAGCACTGAAGCTTTCTTT; CDR3 protein: CASILLWDSTEAFF
D gene: TRBD1; J gene: TRBJ2-1; clone size: few; V gene: TRBV9; CDR3 DNA: TGTGCCAGCAGCGTAGGAGGCAGGGGGCGTTGGTCCTACAATGAGCAGTTCTTC; CDR3 protein: CASSVGGRGRWSYNEQFF
D gene: .; J gene: TRBJ1-5; clone size: .; V gene: TRBV7-2; CDR3 DNA: TGTGCCAGCAGCGCAATAGGGGGGGAGGGTCAGCCCCAGCATTTT; CDR3 protein: CASSAIGGEGQPQHF
D gene: TRBD2; J gene: TRBJ2-7; clone size: .; V gene: TRBV5-6; CDR3 DNA: TGTGCCAGCAGCTCTCCGGGACTAGCGGAATACGAGCAGTACTTC; CDR3 protein: CASSSPGLAEYEQYF
D gene: TRBD1; J gene: TRBJ2-7; clone size: .; V gene: TRBV19; CDR3 DNA: TGTGCCAGTAGGGCACAGGGGTCCTACGAGCAGTACTTC; CDR3 protein: CASRAQGSYEQYF
D gene: TRBD2; J gene: TRBJ2-1; clone size: .; V gene: TRBV4-3; CDR3 DNA: TGCGCCAGCAGCCAAGTTCCGGGAGGGCCTGATGAGCAGTTCTTC; CDR3 protein: CASSQVPGGPDEQFF
D gene: .; J gene: TRBJ2-3; clone size: many; V gene: TRBV5-1; CDR3 DNA: TGCGCCAGCAGCCCTCGGGAGTCGACAGATACGCAGTATTTT; CDR3 protein: CASSPRESTDTQYF
D gene: .; J gene: TRBJ2-3; clone size: .; V gene: TRBV5-4; CDR3 DNA: TGTGCCAGCAGCCTCTCCGTGATCCCAGATACGCAGTATTTT; CDR3 protein: CASSLSVIPDTQYF
D gene: TRBD1; J gene: TRBJ2-2; clone size: few; V gene: TRBV6-5; CDR3 DNA: TGTGCCAGCAGTTTCTCTATCGGGACAGGGCCCACCGGGGAGCTGTTTTTT; CDR3 protein: CASSFSIGTGPTGELFF
D gene: TRBD2; J gene: TRBJ2-3; clone size: .; V gene: TRBV10-3; CDR3 DNA: TGTGCCACGACTAGCGGGAGTGCAGATACGCAGTATTTT; CDR3 protein: CATTSGSADTQYF
D gene: .; J gene: TRBJ1-2; clone size: few; V gene: TRBV9; CDR3 DNA: TGTGCCAGCAGCGGTGGATTGGGTTTCTTCACCTTC; CDR3 protein: CASSGGLGFFTF
D gene: TRBD2; J gene: TRBJ2-1; clone size: few; V gene: TRBV5-1; CDR3 DNA: TGCGCCAGCAGAGCGTTCTCTAGCGGGAGGAGTGTAAATGAGCAGTTCTTC; CDR3 protein: CASRAFSSGRSVNEQFF
D gene: TRBD1; J gene: TRBJ1-5; clone size: few; V gene: TRBV15; CDR3 DNA: TGTGCCACCAGCAGATTTGGGACAGCCAATCAGCCCCAGCATTTT; CDR3 protein: CATSRFGTANQPQHF
D gene: TRBD2; J gene: TRBJ2-5; clone size: few; V gene: TRBV7-7; CDR3 DNA: TGTGCCAGCAGCCCCGGGACTAGCGGGAGTTTACGAGAGACCCAGTACTTC; CDR3 protein: CASSPGTSGSLRETQYF
D gene: .; J gene: TRBJ2-5; clone size: .; V gene: TRBV9; CDR3 DNA: TGTGCCAGCAGTCAGGTTGGCGTTGAGACCCAGTACTTC; CDR3 protein: CASSQVGVETQYF
D gene: .; J gene: TRBJ2-7; clone size: .; V gene: TRBV20-1; CDR3 DNA: TGCAGTGCTAGAGAGGACAGCTACGAGCAGTACTTC; CDR3 protein: CSAREDSYEQYF
D gene: .; J gene: TRBJ2-1; clone size: .; V gene: TRBV7-3; CDR3 DNA: TGTGCCAGCAGCTTAGACACAAACAATGAGCAGTTCTTC; CDR3 protein: CASSLDTNNEQFF
D gene: .; J gene: TRBJ2-1; clone size: few; V gene: TRBV29-1; CDR3 DNA: TGCAGCCTCCGTGGGTGGGGGAGCCCGAATGAGCAGTTCTTC; CDR3 protein: CSLRGWGSPNEQFF
D gene: .; J gene: TRBJ2-1; clone size: .; V gene: TRBV19; CDR3 DNA: TGTGCCAGTAGGCCCGTTAGTAGCTCCTACAATGAGCAGTTCTTC; CDR3 protein: CASRPVSSSYNEQFF
D gene: .; J gene: TRBJ2-3; clone size: few; V gene: TRBV5-4; CDR3 DNA: TGTGCCAGCAGGGAGAGGTCTGGCACAGATACGCAGTATTTT; CDR3 protein: CASRERSGTDTQYF
D gene: .; J gene: TRBJ2-1; clone size: few; V gene: TRBV19; CDR3 DNA: TGTGCCAGTAGTATAGAAGCCGGGACAAACAATGAGCAGTTCTTC; CDR3 protein: CASSIEAGTNNEQFF
D gene: .; J gene: TRBJ1-4; clone size: few; V gene: TRBV7-2; CDR3 DNA: TGTGCCAGCAGCCCTGCGGGGATTCCAACTAATGAAAAACTGTTTTTT; CDR3 protein: CASSPAGIPTNEKLFF
D gene: .; J gene: TRBJ2-1; clone size: many; V gene: TRBV27; CDR3 DNA: TGTGCCAGCAGTTTATCGCCCCAAGGGAAGCAGTTCTTC; CDR3 protein: CASSLSPQGKQFF
D gene: TRBD2; J gene: TRBJ2-7; clone size: few; V gene: TRBV7-2; CDR3 DNA: TGTGCCAGCAGCTTAGGGTCGGCGGGAGGGCCGGGGGAGCAGTACTTC; CDR3 protein: CASSLGSAGGPGEQYF
D gene: .; J gene: TRBJ1-2; clone size: few; V gene: TRBV12-3/TRBV12-4; CDR3 DNA: TGTGCCAGCAGTCCGGACAGACCCTATGGCTACACCTTC; CDR3 protein: CASSPDRPYGYTF
D gene: .; J gene: TRBJ2-2; clone size: few; V gene: TRBV27; CDR3 DNA: TGTGCCAGCAGTCGGTTAGCGGCGCCGAGCGGGGAGCTGTTTTTT; CDR3 protein: CASSRLAAPSGELFF
D gene: TRBD1; J gene: TRBJ2-7; clone size: few; V gene: TRBV24-1; CDR3 DNA: TGTGCCACCAGTGACTGGACAGGGGCCGAGCAGTACTTC; CDR3 protein: CATSDWTGAEQYF
D gene: .; J gene: TRBJ1-6; clone size: few; V gene: TRBV5-1; CDR3 DNA: TGCGCCAGCAGCTTGGACAGACGAAATTCACCCCTCCACTTT; CDR3 protein: CASSLDRRNSPLHF